What follows are 29 T cell receptor beta chains derived from one specimen sequenced in a study of long-term antiretroviral therapy in people with HIV. Survey-level resolution applied to immunoSEQ assay v3.0. Produced via immunoSEQ multiplex PCR; TCRdb's table is partial and in-frame only. The table shows fewer than 20,000 clones, with 79% occurring only once. Sequencing used unsorted PBMCs, obtained at the start of antiretroviral therapy. The source of these receptors is a man younger than 40 with HIV.

Turning to this clone: Mismatch with germline at one junction end may stem from a read error. The V call is TRBV29-1, the J call TRBJ2-3, with D unresolved. The CDR3 has 14 residues. Per the germline V gene, CDR1 is SQVTM and CDR2 is ANQGSEA. The CDR3 sequence is CSVEGWPVGDTQYF. The CDR3 DNA sequence: TGCAGCGTGGAAGGATGGCCGGTTGGTGATACGCAGTATTTT.

The gene calls are TRBV5-1 and TRBJ1-1; 7 nucleotides align to TRBD1. The germline V gene encodes CDR1 SGHRS and CDR2 YFSETQ. The CDR3 is made up of 17 amino acids. The ends lost 1 base at V and 1 base at J; junction bases unmatched: 10. The CDR3 DNA reads TGCGCCAGCAGCTTGCTCCCTGGACAGGCCGCGAACACTGAAGCTTTCTTT. Its protein is CASSLLPGQAANTEAFF. Combining the CDR3 with reference TRBV5-1 and TRBJ1-1 gives the whole variable domain KAGVTQTPRYLIKTRGQQVTLSCSPISGHRSVSWYQQTPGQGLQFLFEYFSETQRNKGNFPGRFSGRQFSNSRSEMNVSTLELGDSALYLCASSLLPGQAANTEAFFGQGTRLTVV.

This clone was detected once. The J gene is TRBJ2-7, the V gene TRBV15, with TRBD2 as a possible D gene (5 bases). Germline lookup yields CDR1 LNHNV and CDR2 YYDKDF (reference sequence). This CDR3 contains 14 residues. Trimming removed 0 bases at V and 0 bases at J, with 6 bases between. This CDR3 is CATSRDRGSYEQYF. CDR3 sequence (DNA): TGTGCCACCAGCAGAGATCGGGGCTCCTACGAGCAGTACTTC.

V gene TRBV5-1 combines with J gene TRBJ1-4; 10 positions agree with TRBD1. The CDR3 loop spans 18 amino acids. The ends lost 3 bases at V and 2 bases at J; junction bases unmatched: 10. Per the germline V gene, CDR1 is SGHRS and CDR2 is YFSETQ. The CDR3 spells CASSSFRDRGTTNEKLFF. CDR3 DNA sequence: TGCGCCAGCAGCTCCTTTCGGGACAGGGGAACGACTAATGAAAAACTGTTTTTT.

The chain carries TRBV30 and TRBJ2-1, with a weak D call TRBD1 (5 bases). V lost 1 base, J lost 4 bases, and 8 bases lay in between. CDR1 is GTSNPN, CDR2 SVGIG, per germline (reference sequence). The CDR3 contains 13 residues. The CDR3 nucleotides read TGTGCCTGGAGTGCGGACACGTACAATGAGCAGTTCTTC. Amino acids: CAWSADTYNEQFF.

This clone was seen only once. In DNA, the CDR3 is TGTGCCAGCTCACCACCGGCTCTTACAGGGAGGGCTCATGGCTACACCTTC. Residues: CASSPPALTGRAHGYTF. The V call is TRBV18, the J call TRBJ1-2, with D tentatively TRBD1 (6 bases). The CDR3 sequence is 17 residues long. Germline V CDR1 and CDR2: KGHSH, LQKENI. Trimming left V 0 bases short and J 6 bases short, with 20 bases between.

The rearrangement joins TRBV7-2 to TRBJ2-2; a weak D match, TRBD2 (6 bases). V was clipped by 0 bases and J by 4 bases, with 15 bases between them. Looked up from germline, CDR1 is SGHTA and CDR2 is FQGNSA. The CDR3 runs 17 residues. CDR3 in DNA: TGTGCCAGCAGCTTAGCCCTTGGGGGGAGTAGCACCGGGGAGCTGTTTTTT. It codes for CASSLALGGSSTGELFF. Variable domain in full (rest from reference TRBV7-2 and TRBJ2-2): GAGVSQSPSNKVTEKGKDVELRCDPISGHTALYWYRQSLGQGLEFLIYFQGNSAPDKSGLPSDRFSAERTGGSVSTLTIQRTQQEDSAVYLCASSLALGGSSTGELFFGEGSRLTVL.

The chain uses TRBV4-1 and TRBJ1-1; TRBD1 is a possible D gene (5 bases). The CDR3 is made up of 15 amino acids. Trimming took off 4 bases at V and 1 base at J, with 13 bases between the two ends. CDR1 is MGHRA, CDR2 YSYEKL, per germline. The CDR3 is CASSPQRGSNTEAFF. CDR3 DNA: TGCGCCAGCAGCCCCCAAAGGGGCTCGAACACTGAAGCTTTCTTT.

The chain carries TRBV10-3 and TRBJ2-5, with TRBD2 matching 16 bases. The CDR3 consists of 19 residues. CDR1 and CDR2 from the germline V gene are ENHRY and SYGVKD. Trimming at V came to 6 bases and at J to 4 bases, leaving 14 bases not matched to a gene. CDR3 region: CAIRTDLPGLAGGLETQYF. The CDR3 region has the DNA TGTGCCATCAGAACAGACCTACCGGGACTAGCGGGGGGGCTAGAGACCCAGTACTTC.

In its sample, this clone ranks as medium-sized (0.01 to 0.1%). This chain joins TRBV25-1 and TRBJ1-1, with D tentatively TRBD1 (5 bases). Trimming shortened V by 6 bases and J by 8 bases, and 13 bases separated the two germline ends. The germline CDR1 and CDR2 sequences are MGHDK and SYGVNS. This CDR3 is 12 amino acids long. The CDR3 reads CASRRGILEAFF. The CDR3 DNA follows: TGTGCCAGCAGAAGGGGAATCTTAGAAGCTTTCTTT.

In its sample, this clone was seen once. The rearrangement joins TRBV5-1 to TRBJ1-6; perhaps TRBD1 as D (5 bases). The CDR3 consists of 16 residues. Deletions cut 0 bases from V and 9 bases from J, with 16 bases between. In germline, CDR1 is SGHRS, CDR2 YFSETQ. The CDR3 nucleotides read TGCGCCAGCAGCTTGGAGGGGTCTACGGCAGGTTCACCCCTCCACTTT. It codes for CASSLEGSTAGSPLHF. Full variable domain (rest looked up from reference TRBV5-1 and TRBJ1-6): KAGVTQTPRYLIKTRGQQVTLSCSPISGHRSVSWYQQTPGQGLQFLFEYFSETQRNKGNFPGRFSGRQFSNSRSEMNVSTLELGDSALYLCASSLEGSTAGSPLHFGNGTRLTVT.

The chain employs TRBV7-9 and TRBJ2-7; 10 nucleotides agree with TRBD2. The CDR3 loop spans 15 amino acids. From germline, CDR1 is SEHNR and CDR2 FQNEAQ (reference sequence). The junction had 6 bases not matched to a gene; V was cut back by 5 bases and J by 2 bases. The CDR3 DNA is TGTGCCAGCAGCCCTGGGACTAGCGCAGCCTACGAGCAGTACTTC. This sequence encodes CASSPGTSAAYEQYF.

This chain links TRBV5-1 with TRBJ1-4; D is ambiguous. The CDR3 runs to 14 residues. The germline V gene has CDR1 SGHRS and CDR2 YFSETQ. V gave up 0 bases and J gave up 2 bases, with 5 bases separating them. This CDR3 is CASSLDVTNEKLFF. In nucleotides, the CDR3 is TGCGCCAGCAGCTTGGACGTTACTAATGAAAAACTGTTTTTT.

A few counts support this clone. The genes are TRBV25-1 and TRBJ2-7; maybe TRBD1 (5 bases). This CDR3 has 15 amino acids. V dropped 2 bases and J dropped 3 bases, with 14 bases sitting between them. Per germline, CDR1 MGHDK and CDR2 SYGVNS. The CDR3 region is CASSEEDKGYYEQYF. CDR3 nucleotide sequence: TGTGCCAGCAGTGAAGAGGACAAGGGCTACTACGAGCAGTACTTC.

This chain uses TRBV29-1 with TRBJ1-2; 8 nucleotides align to TRBD1. CDR3 length equals 12 residues. Germline trimming cut 2 bases from V and 8 bases from J; bases unmatched to any gene: 4. Per germline, CDR1 SQVTM and CDR2 ANQGSEA. The CDR3 nucleotides read TGCAGCGTTGAAAGGGACAGGTTCGGCTACACCTTC. Protein product: CSVERDRFGYTF.

V usage is TRBV30 and J usage is TRBJ1-3; D is ambiguous. Looked up from germline, CDR1 is GTSNPN and CDR2 is SVGIG (reference sequence). There are 12 residues in the CDR3. V was trimmed by 4 bases and J by 6 bases, leaving 10 bases between them. CDR3 amino acids: CAWIPLPNTIYF. The CDR3, as DNA: TGTGCCTGGATCCCGCTGCCAAACACCATATATTTT.

The CDR3 protein is CASSQGFTSGGYNEQFF. CDR3 nucleotides: TGTGCCAGCAGCCAAGGGTTCACTAGCGGGGGCTACAATGAGCAGTTCTTC. The genes are TRBV4-2 and TRBJ2-1; 11 nucleotides match TRBD2. V shed 1 base and J 3 bases; nucleotides not matched to a gene: 5. The CDR3 consists of 17 residues. Germline-derived CDR1 and CDR2 are LGHNA and YNFKEQ.

This clone has just one count. This sequence joins TRBV11-2 and TRBJ2-7; D possibly corresponds to TRBD2 (5 bases). The length of the CDR3 is 14 residues. Between the trimmed V and J ends, which lost 3 bases and 2 bases, there was a span of 11 bases. Per the germline V gene, CDR1 is SGHAT and CDR2 is FQNNGV. The CDR3 loop reads CASSFGILTYEQYF. The CDR3 DNA sequence: TGTGCCAGCAGCTTCGGGATTTTGACCTACGAGCAGTACTTC. Full variable domain (missing parts from reference TRBV11-2 and TRBJ2-7): EAGVAQSPRYKIIEKRQSVAFWCNPISGHATLYWYQQILGQGPKLLIQFQNNGVVDDSQLPKDRFSAERLKGVDSTLKIQPAKLEDSAVYLCASSFGILTYEQYFGPGTRLTVT.

This clone came up a few times. V gene TRBV2 combines with J gene TRBJ2-3; possible D gene TRBD2, 6 bases. This CDR3 is 14 amino acids long. Germline-derived CDR1 and CDR2 are SNHLY and FYNNEI. Trimming removed 8 bases at V and 0 bases at J, with 12 bases between. The CDR3 loop reads CASGRGESTDTQYF. CDR3 nucleotide sequence: TGTGCCAGCGGGCGCGGGGAAAGCACAGATACGCAGTATTTT. The full variable domain, completed using reference TRBV2 and TRBJ2-3, is EPEVTQTPSHQVTQMGQEVILRCVPISNHLYFYWYRQILGQKVEFLVSFYNNEISEKSEIFDDQFSVERPDGSNFTLKIRSTKLEDSAMYFCASGRGESTDTQYFGPGTRLTVL.

V usage is TRBV14 and J usage is TRBJ2-7; D gene ambiguous. This CDR3 is built from 13 residues. V was cut by 6 bases and J by 4 bases, with 13 bases left in between. The germline CDR1 and CDR2 sequences are SGHDN and FVKESK. CDR3 bases: TGTGCCAGCAGTTTATTACGGCATTACGAGCAGTACTTC. Translated: CASSLLRHYEQYF. The entire variable domain, with the rest obtained from reference TRBV14 and TRBJ2-7, is as follows: EAGVTQFPSHSVIEKGQTVTLRCDPISGHDNLYWYRRVMGKEIKFLLHFVKESKQDESGMPNNRFLAERTGGTYSTLKVQPAELEDSGVYFCASSLLRHYEQYFGPGTRLTVT.

This clone was counted once. The V call is TRBV27, the J call TRBJ2-3; D uncertain. The germline CDR1 and CDR2 sequences are MNHEY and SMNVEV (reference sequence). This CDR3 spans 16 amino acids. V lost 7 bases, J lost 1 base, and 18 bases lay in between. The CDR3 region has the DNA TGTGCCAGCACTCCCCTTCGAAGTATTGGCACAGATACGCAGTATTTT. Its translation: CASTPLRSIGTDTQYF.

A few counts support this clone. The chain combines TRBV5-6 with TRBJ1-2; 7 nucleotides match TRBD1. This CDR3 region has 13 residues. Germline-derived CDR1 and CDR2 are SGHDT and YYEEEE. Trimming at V came to 5 bases and at J to 7 bases, leaving 8 bases not matched to a gene. The CDR3 region is CASRSDRASGYTF. Written as DNA, the CDR3 is TGTGCCAGCAGATCCGACAGGGCAAGTGGCTACACCTTC.

This chain links TRBV9 with TRBJ2-5, with a weak D call TRBD1 (6 bases). The CDR3 has 14 amino acids. The V end was cut by 4 bases, the J end by 0 bases, with 10 bases between. Germline loops: CDR1 SGDLS, CDR2 YYNGEE. The CDR3 sequence is CASSLGTYQETQYF. CDR3 nucleotide sequence: TGTGCCAGCAGCCTAGGGACATACCAAGAGACCCAGTACTTC.

The V call is TRBV6-5, the J call TRBJ2-1, with D unresolved. V was clipped by 4 bases and J by 7 bases, with 8 bases between them. Per germline, CDR1 MNHEY and CDR2 SVGAGI. The CDR3 totals 12 residues. CDR3 residues: CASSSLGNEQFF. The DNA of the CDR3 is TGTGCCAGCAGTTCTTTAGGGAATGAGCAGTTCTTC.

This clone has a single count. The V gene is TRBV5-1, the J gene TRBJ2-3, with 7 bases lining up with TRBD2. Germline V lookup: CDR1 SGHRS, CDR2 YFSETQ. This CDR3 is built from 14 residues. V dropped 4 bases and J dropped 5; count of bases not matched to a gene: 7. CDR3 sequence (DNA): TGCGCCAGCAGCCCCGGACTAGAAATAGATACGCAGTATTTT. Amino acids: CASSPGLEIDTQYF.

This clone was observed a handful of times. The chain recombines TRBV7-9 with TRBJ2-7, with D possibly matching TRBD1 (6 bases). This CDR3 has 13 residues. V lost 5 bases and J lost 4, with 12 bases in between. Germline loops: CDR1 SEHNR, CDR2 FQNEAQ (reference sequence). DNA for the CDR3: TGTGCCAGCAGCCCACAGGGAACATACGAGCAGTACTTC. The encoded protein is CASSPQGTYEQYF.

This chain joins TRBV11-1 and TRBJ2-7; the match to TRBD2 covers 10 bases. Germline lookup yields CDR1 SGHAT and CDR2 FQDESV (reference sequence). Unmatched junction bases numbered 12, after V lost 7 bases and J lost 0 bases. The CDR3 is 17 residues long. DNA for the CDR3: TGTGCCAGCACTTTGACAGCGGGAGGGCAAAGCTCCTACGAGCAGTACTTC. Translated: CASTLTAGGQSSYEQYF.

V and J are TRBV5-5 and TRBJ1-6; D is perhaps TRBD1 (5 bases). Trimming shortened V by 2 bases and J by 9 bases, and 15 bases separated the two germline ends. Germline CDR1 reads SGHKS; CDR2 reads YYEKEE (reference sequence). This CDR3 comprises 15 residues. CDR3 loop: CASSFRGDPSSPLHF. CDR3 in DNA: TGTGCCAGCAGCTTTCGGGGCGATCCTAGTTCACCCCTCCACTTT.

The V gene is TRBV6-5, the J gene TRBJ2-7, with a weak D call TRBD1 (6 bases). V dropped 6 bases and J dropped 0 bases, with 15 bases sitting between them. Germline V lookup: CDR1 MNHEY, CDR2 SVGAGI. This CDR3 is 15 amino acids long. Written as DNA, the CDR3 is TGTGCCAGCAGCCCAGGGGCAGGGGACTCCTACGAGCAGTACTTC. Protein: CASSPGAGDSYEQYF.